The rows below give T cell receptor beta chains drawn from one sample of a study of control samples from healthy donors and cancer patients. Assay used: immunoSEQ multiplex PCR; TCRdb lists only in-frame clones, some missing. The sample lists over 200,000 clones; 82% were seen once. Sequenced material: PBMCs. Receptor source: a woman between 55 and 75 years old with lung cancer. CDR3s include the opening cysteine and the closing phenylalanine or tryptophan. D genes are given only for firm matches. Expanded clones get a size class; other rows say once, few or many, or leave the size out.

clone_size: .
cdr3_length: 11
d_call: .
v_call: TRBV12-3/TRBV12-4
j_call: TRBJ2-1
cdr3_aa: CVTGAYNEQFF
cdr3_nt: TGTGTCACGGGAGCTTACAATGAGCAGTTCTTC

clone_size: few
cdr3_length: 11
d_call: .
v_call: TRBV2
j_call: TRBJ2-7
cdr3_aa: CASSEWAEQYF
cdr3_nt: TGTGCCAGCAGTGAATGGGCCGAGCAGTACTTC

clone_size: .
cdr3_length: 13
d_call: TRBD1
v_call: TRBV6-5
j_call: TRBJ1-5
cdr3_aa: CASRWDRDQPQHF
cdr3_nt: TGTGCCAGCAGGTGGGACAGGGATCAGCCCCAGCATTTT

clone_size: .
cdr3_length: 15
d_call: .
v_call: TRBV15
j_call: TRBJ1-1
cdr3_aa: CATSRDLIGGTEAFF
cdr3_nt: TGTGCCACCAGCAGAGACCTCATAGGGGGCACTGAAGCTTTCTTT

clone_size: .
cdr3_length: 13
d_call: .
v_call: TRBV12-3/TRBV12-4
j_call: TRBJ1-5
cdr3_aa: CASSLEKGQPQHF
cdr3_nt: TGTGCCAGCAGTTTAGAGAAAGGTCAGCCCCAGCATTTT

clone_size: .
cdr3_length: 17
d_call: TRBD2
v_call: TRBV27
j_call: TRBJ2-1
cdr3_aa: CASYTRSTSGSEYEQFF
cdr3_nt: TGTGCCAGCTACACCCGCTCGACTAGCGGGAGTGAATATGAGCAGTTCTTC

clone_size: .
cdr3_length: 18
d_call: TRBD2
v_call: TRBV19
j_call: TRBJ2-1
cdr3_aa: CASSKGLAGAPPYNEQFF
cdr3_nt: TGTGCCAGTAGTAAAGGACTAGCGGGGGCCCCTCCCTACAATGAGCAGTTCTTC

clone_size: .
cdr3_length: 11
d_call: .
v_call: TRBV7-9
j_call: TRBJ2-7
cdr3_aa: CASSTGWVQYF
cdr3_nt: TGTGCCAGCAGCACGGGATGGGTGCAGTACTTC

clone_size: .
cdr3_length: 14
d_call: .
v_call: TRBV30
j_call: TRBJ1-3
cdr3_aa: CAWSLVISGNTIYF
cdr3_nt: TGTGCCTGGAGTTTGGTTATCTCTGGAAACACCATATATTTT

clone_size: .
cdr3_length: 17
d_call: .
v_call: TRBV18
j_call: TRBJ2-2
cdr3_aa: CASSPPRGQGNTGELFF
cdr3_nt: TGTGCCAGCTCACCACCAAGGGGCCAGGGGAATACCGGGGAGCTGTTTTTT

clone_size: .
cdr3_length: 11
d_call: .
v_call: TRBV12-3/TRBV12-4
j_call: TRBJ2-4
cdr3_aa: CASSLGNIQYF
cdr3_nt: TGTGCCAGCAGTTTGGGGAACATTCAGTACTTC

clone_size: .
cdr3_length: 14
d_call: .
v_call: TRBV2
j_call: TRBJ2-1
cdr3_aa: CASSGTQAYNEQFF
cdr3_nt: TGTGCCAGCAGTGGGACACAAGCATACAATGAGCAGTTCTTC

clone_size: .
cdr3_length: 14
d_call: .
v_call: TRBV11-1
j_call: TRBJ2-6
cdr3_aa: CASSPGFGANVLTF
cdr3_nt: TGTGCCAGCAGCCCAGGGTTCGGGGCCAACGTCCTGACTTTC

clone_size: .
cdr3_length: 15
d_call: TRBD2
v_call: TRBV28
j_call: TRBJ2-1
cdr3_aa: CASRRAGNSYNEQFF
cdr3_nt: TGTGCCAGCAGACGAGCGGGAAACTCCTACAATGAGCAGTTCTTC

clone_size: .
cdr3_length: 12
d_call: .
v_call: TRBV7-9
j_call: TRBJ2-3
cdr3_aa: CASSRSGYTQYF
cdr3_nt: TGTGCCAGCAGCCGGTCGGGATATACGCAGTATTTT

clone_size: .
cdr3_length: 16
d_call: TRBD1
v_call: TRBV7-9
j_call: TRBJ1-4
cdr3_aa: CASSPGQGATNEKLFF
cdr3_nt: TGTGCCAGCAGCCCCGGACAGGGAGCAACTAATGAAAAACTGTTTTTT

clone_size: .
cdr3_length: 14
d_call: .
v_call: TRBV18
j_call: TRBJ1-1
cdr3_aa: CASSPGGGNTEAFF
cdr3_nt: TGTGCCAGCTCCCCCGGCGGGGGGAACACTGAAGCTTTCTTT

clone_size: .
cdr3_length: 12
d_call: .
v_call: TRBV6-2/TRBV6-3
j_call: TRBJ2-3
cdr3_aa: CASSYRADTQYF
cdr3_nt: TGTGCCAGCAGTTACCGTGCAGATACGCAGTATTTT

clone_size: .
cdr3_length: 14
d_call: .
v_call: TRBV7-2
j_call: TRBJ2-5
cdr3_aa: CASSWNQGPETQYF
cdr3_nt: TGTGCCAGCAGCTGGAATCAGGGGCCAGAGACCCAGTACTTC

clone_size: .
cdr3_length: 16
d_call: TRBD1
v_call: TRBV5-6
j_call: TRBJ2-2
cdr3_aa: CASSSLTGSDTGELFF
cdr3_nt: TGTGCCAGCAGCTCGCTGACAGGGAGTGACACCGGGGAGCTGTTTTTT

clone_size: .
cdr3_length: 16
d_call: .
v_call: TRBV11-2
j_call: TRBJ2-1
cdr3_aa: CASSLVGGGSYNEQFF
cdr3_nt: TGTGCCAGCAGCTTAGTTGGGGGAGGATCCTACAATGAGCAGTTCTTC

clone_size: .
cdr3_length: 16
d_call: .
v_call: TRBV5-8
j_call: TRBJ2-2
cdr3_aa: CASSFLPGGRTGELFF
cdr3_nt: TGTGCCAGCAGCTTTTTGCCCGGCGGCCGCACCGGGGAGCTGTTTTTT

clone_size: .
cdr3_length: 12
d_call: .
v_call: TRBV12-3/TRBV12-4
j_call: TRBJ1-4
cdr3_aa: CASSWSGEKLFF
cdr3_nt: TGTGCCAGCAGTTGGAGTGGTGAAAAACTGTTTTTT

clone_size: .
cdr3_length: 14
d_call: .
v_call: TRBV20-1
j_call: TRBJ1-4
cdr3_aa: CSASPGDRNEKLFF
cdr3_nt: TGCAGTGCTAGTCCGGGGGACCGAAATGAAAAACTGTTTTTT

clone_size: few
cdr3_length: 14
d_call: TRBD2
v_call: TRBV3-1/TRBV3-2
j_call: TRBJ2-7
cdr3_aa: CASSLGTSGYEQYF
cdr3_nt: TGTGCCAGCAGCCTAGGGACTAGCGGCTACGAGCAGTACTTC

clone_size: .
cdr3_length: 17
d_call: .
v_call: TRBV4-2
j_call: TRBJ2-2
cdr3_aa: CASSQEVVQGSTGELFF
cdr3_nt: TGTGCCAGCAGCCAAGAAGTGGTCCAGGGCAGCACCGGGGAGCTGTTTTTT

clone_size: .
cdr3_length: 15
d_call: TRBD2
v_call: TRBV5-4
j_call: TRBJ2-1
cdr3_aa: CASSLRLAGGNEQFF
cdr3_nt: TGTGCCAGCAGCTTGAGACTAGCGGGTGGGAATGAGCAGTTCTTC

clone_size: .
cdr3_length: 13
d_call: TRBD1
v_call: TRBV5-1
j_call: TRBJ1-1
cdr3_aa: CASRRDRATEAFF
cdr3_nt: TGCGCCAGCAGGCGGGACAGGGCCACTGAAGCTTTCTTT

clone_size: few
cdr3_length: 15
d_call: .
v_call: TRBV6-4
j_call: TRBJ1-5
cdr3_aa: CASSGGAGVNQPQHF
cdr3_nt: TGTGCCAGCAGTGGGGGGGCGGGTGTCAATCAGCCCCAGCATTTT

clone_size: .
cdr3_length: 15
d_call: .
v_call: TRBV19
j_call: TRBJ1-2
cdr3_aa: CASSIGGFRSYGYTF
cdr3_nt: TGTGCCAGTAGTATAGGAGGGTTCAGAAGCTATGGCTACACCTTC

clone_size: .
cdr3_length: 14
d_call: .
v_call: TRBV5-1
j_call: TRBJ2-5
cdr3_aa: CASSLLTSQETQYF
cdr3_nt: TGCGCCAGCAGCTTGTTAACATCCCAAGAGACCCAGTACTTC

clone_size: .
cdr3_length: 12
d_call: .
v_call: TRBV3-1/TRBV3-2
j_call: TRBJ2-7
cdr3_aa: CASSQDTYEQYF
cdr3_nt: TGTGCCAGCAGCCAAGACACCTACGAGCAGTACTTC

clone_size: .
cdr3_length: 16
d_call: .
v_call: TRBV18
j_call: TRBJ2-7
cdr3_aa: CASSPSRVPSSYEQYF
cdr3_nt: TGTGCCAGCTCACCCTCCCGGGTCCCAAGCTCCTACGAGCAGTACTTC

clone_size: .
cdr3_length: 16
d_call: .
v_call: TRBV5-1
j_call: TRBJ2-1
cdr3_aa: CASSLGLVGMYNEQFF
cdr3_nt: TGCGCCAGCAGCTTGGGACTAGTGGGGATGTACAATGAGCAGTTCTTC

clone_size: .
cdr3_length: 19
d_call: TRBD1
v_call: TRBV30
j_call: TRBJ2-4
cdr3_aa: CAWSVSPQTGGLAKNIQYF
cdr3_nt: TGTGCCTGGAGTGTTTCTCCCCAGACAGGGGGCTTGGCCAAAAACATTCAGTACTTC

clone_size: few
cdr3_length: 12
d_call: .
v_call: TRBV2
j_call: TRBJ2-7
cdr3_aa: CASRDDPQEQYF
cdr3_nt: TGTGCCAGCAGAGACGACCCGCAGGAGCAGTACTTC

clone_size: once
cdr3_length: 14
d_call: TRBD1
v_call: TRBV5-6
j_call: TRBJ1-2
cdr3_aa: CASSPGQGKNGYTF
cdr3_nt: TGTGCCAGCAGCCCAGGACAGGGGAAGAATGGCTACACCTTC

clone_size: .
cdr3_length: 16
d_call: .
v_call: TRBV6-4
j_call: TRBJ2-7
cdr3_aa: CASSEYPGTLAYEQYF
cdr3_nt: TGTGCCAGCAGTGAATACCCCGGGACTCTAGCTTACGAGCAGTACTTC

clone_size: .
cdr3_length: 14
d_call: .
v_call: TRBV19
j_call: TRBJ1-6
cdr3_aa: CASSADGRDEALHF
cdr3_nt: TGTGCCAGTAGTGCCGACGGGCGAGATGAGGCCCTCCACTTT

clone_size: once
cdr3_length: 15
d_call: .
v_call: TRBV9
j_call: TRBJ2-2
cdr3_aa: CASNGWGTNTGELFF
cdr3_nt: TGTGCCAGCAACGGTTGGGGGACGAACACCGGGGAGCTGTTTTTT

clone_size: .
cdr3_length: 13
d_call: .
v_call: TRBV3-1/TRBV3-2
j_call: TRBJ1-2
cdr3_aa: CASSQGRRYGYTF
cdr3_nt: TGTGCCAGCAGCCAAGGAAGGAGGTATGGCTACACCTTC

clone_size: .
cdr3_length: 12
d_call: .
v_call: TRBV7-9
j_call: TRBJ2-2
cdr3_aa: CASSPDSGELFF
cdr3_nt: TGTGCCAGCAGCCCGGACAGTGGGGAGCTGTTTTTT

clone_size: once
cdr3_length: 15
d_call: .
v_call: TRBV7-9
j_call: TRBJ2-1
cdr3_aa: CASSLAFPAYNEQFF
cdr3_nt: TGTGCCAGCAGCTTAGCGTTTCCTGCCTACAATGAGCAGTTCTTC

clone_size: .
cdr3_length: 12
d_call: .
v_call: TRBV29-1
j_call: TRBJ1-5
cdr3_aa: CSAGGFNQPQHF
cdr3_nt: TGCAGCGCCGGAGGGTTCAATCAGCCCCAGCATTTT

clone_size: .
cdr3_length: 14
d_call: TRBD1
v_call: TRBV28
j_call: TRBJ2-7
cdr3_aa: CASRRGTGTYEQYF
cdr3_nt: TGTGCCAGCAGGCGCGGGACAGGAACCTACGAGCAGTACTTC

clone_size: .
cdr3_length: 12
d_call: .
v_call: TRBV7-9
j_call: TRBJ1-1
cdr3_aa: CASSLGEVEAFF
cdr3_nt: TGTGCCAGCAGCCTAGGGGAGGTTGAAGCTTTCTTT